This TCR beta chain was identified in a study of glioma-infiltrating T cells (dated by TCRdb to the mid-2010s). With regard to the full study: Low-grade gliomas were WHO grade II oligodendrogliomas or astrocytomas, and glioblastomas were WHO grade IV tumors sampled at initial rather than recurrent diagnosis. Dexamethasone was administered to glioma patients for six or fewer days before surgery. Sequencing coverage of roughly 4- to 11-fold of 940,000 or so peripheral T cells was targeted for blood libraries. The study sequenced TCR alpha- and beta-chain repertoires from glioma tissue, from non-neoplastic brain tissue and from matched peripheral blood mononuclear cells. To gauge divergence between tissue and blood T-cell populations, every tissue-infiltrating repertoire was compared against the peripheral blood repertoire from the same patient. The paired cohort comprised three low-grade glioma patients, roughly 8 primary glioblastoma patients and three non-glioma patients contributing non-neoplastic brain tissue. Study-wide findings and limitations: Patients with low tissue-blood divergence were marked by a signature set of shared blood CDR3 motifs, and that set was depleted in highly divergent patients. Very few CDR3 sequences were found to be shared between tissue and blood, and this scarcity was attributed to high CDR3 diversity and limited sampling. Small numbers underpinned the group comparisons: roughly 8 glioblastoma patients, three low-grade glioma patients and three non-neoplastic patients. VJ-independent divergence between tissue and blood was found to be below expectation in non-neoplastic patients but above expectation in all gliomas, particularly low-grade gliomas.

Immediately after resection, surgical brain or tumor specimens were cryofrozen in liquid nitrogen, and peripheral blood cells were collected at the same time. To note about this clonotype: Its antigen is not yet known. The sample holds no much larger clone one base away, and base qualities are not on file.

The iRepertoire nested amplicon-rescue multiplex PCR (arm-PCR) platform was used to amplify TCR alpha and beta CDR3 regions from RNA. The input for one-step reverse transcription and amplification was roughly 90-450 ng of tissue mRNA or PBMC total RNA. Following bead purification, Illumina adapters were added by a secondary multiplex PCR, and the libraries were gel-purified between 200 and 400 bp. Demultiplexing relied on internal 6-nucleotide barcodes carried by the libraries. Libraries were sequenced on an Illumina MiSeq with 2x220 or 2x250 nucleotide paired-end reads. Processing in the source paper ran as follows. Paired reads were merged with FLASH 1.2.11 and aligned to the GRCh37 human genome with BWA-MEM before extracting TRA and TRB reads. An IMGT-derived reference of cassette sequences and CDR3 motifs, with pseudogenes included, was used for V and J assignment. Three-frame translation of reads was performed, and productive CDR3s were defined as those with a C...FGXG motif and no stop codons. Clonotypes were defined as unique combinations of V-J cassette pair and CDR3 amino acid sequence. Reads were filtered by Hamming distance, with the threshold set by the sequence error rate of each sample in mapped regions. Using fastp trimming at Q25 and MiXCR clonotype assembly, TCRdb reanalyzed the public sequencing data and kept in-frame beta chains. When rows share a CDR3 protein, they turn into one entry using the most common DNA and genes. The authors' filters were not applied to this entry. The sample profile shows roughly 350,000 distinct CDR3 sequences; 35% to 45% of them were found once. The leading ten clones occupy around 11% of the sample.

The CDR3, from cysteine to phenylalanine, totals 16 residues. The sequence is cut down to CDR3 DNA, 48 bases in frame from base 1. V is clipped by 1 base and J by 6 bases, and the sequence between their germline boundaries is 19 bases long. In the germline V gene (reference sequence), CDR1 corresponds to DFQATT and CDR2 to SNEGSKA. This clonotype originated in a human donor with low-grade glioma or glioblastoma, undergoing nonglioma brain surgery, or in good health (not recorded which). The V gene is TRBV20-1 and the J gene is TRBJ2-1, with a weak D call of TRBD1 (6 bases match). Material: glioma tissue, nonneoplastic brain tissue, or PBMCs (not recorded which). The bases read TGCAGTGCTAGAGCTAGGGGCAGGGGTCTTAGCAATGAGCAGTTCTTC. It specifies CSARARGRGLSNEQFF.